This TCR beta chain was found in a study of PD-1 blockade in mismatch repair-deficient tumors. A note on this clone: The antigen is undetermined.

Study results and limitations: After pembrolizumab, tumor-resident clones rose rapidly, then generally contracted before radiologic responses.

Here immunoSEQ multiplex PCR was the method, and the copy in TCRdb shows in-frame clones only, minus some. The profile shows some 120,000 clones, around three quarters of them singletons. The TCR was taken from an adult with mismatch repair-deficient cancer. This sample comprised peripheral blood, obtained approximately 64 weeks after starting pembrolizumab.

The CDR3 bases are TGTGCCAGCAGCCCCTTCCGAGGGACTTCTGAAGCTTTCTTT. Protein sequence: CASSPFRGTSEAFF. The chain is built from TRBV4-2 and TRBJ1-1, with D possibly TRBD1 on 5 matching bases. Germline V gene data show CDR1 as LGHNA and CDR2 as YNFKEQ. The V end was cut by 4 bases, the J end by 6 bases, with 15 bases between. The CDR3 is 14 amino acids.